The 9 T cell receptor beta chains reported below all come from one sample, sequenced in a study of T cell repertoires in cytomegalovirus infection (dated by TCRdb to about 2019). Which antigens these TCRs recognize remains unknown. The sequencer was an Illumina HiSeq 1500. Using fastp trimming at Q25 and MiXCR clonotype assembly, TCRdb reanalyzed the public sequencing data and kept in-frame beta chains. Records with the same CDR3 protein are collapsed into one entry carrying the most frequent genes and DNA. Counted in this sample were about 890,000 distinct CDR3 sequences; less than 35% of them appeared once. In total, the top ten clones hold about 14% of the sample. In the paper's terms, the treatment or condition label means: in vitro stimulation with specific CMV peptide epitopes to enrich CMV-specific T cells. The specimen comprised cultured CD8+ T cells from PBMCs, sampled from culture after CMV antigen stimulation. These receptors originate from a human donor in good health (CMV status not recorded). Some clones in this sample may be carry-over from other donors' samples.

V is TRBV10-2 and J is TRBJ1-1; tentatively, D is TRBD1 (5 bases). From germline, CDR1 is WSHSY and CDR2 SAAADI. V was clipped by 4 bases and J by 2 bases, with 14 bases between them. The CDR3 covers 15 residues. As DNA, the CDR3 is TGCGCCAGCAGTGGGTTGACAGCAACAAACACTGAAGCTTTCTTT. Its protein product is CASSGLTATNTEAFF.

J is TRBJ1-1 and V is TRBV19, with D unresolved. Germline CDR1 reads LNHDA; CDR2 reads SQIVND (reference sequence). The CDR3 is made up of 11 amino acids. Deletions cut 8 bases from V and 10 bases from J, with 14 bases between. CDR3 in DNA: TGTGCCAGTGCCCAGGATGGAGGAGCTTTCTTT. It specifies CASAQDGGAFF.

At least ten counts were recorded for this clonotype. CDR3 in amino acids: CASSFGGSQPQHF. CDR3 sequence (DNA): TGTGCCAGCAGTTTTGGGGGTTCCCAGCCCCAGCATTTT. The chain uses TRBV7-6 and TRBJ1-5; TRBD1 might be the D (5 bases). V was shortened by 6 bases and J by 7 bases, with 13 bases between the two germline ends. The CDR3 is 13 amino acids. The V gene's germline CDR1 is SGHVS and CDR2 FNYEAQ.

Worth noting for this clonotype: A read error may account for a junction end that differs from germline. J is TRBJ1-1 and V is TRBV28; the D gene is possibly TRBD1 (6 bases). CDR1 is MDHEN, CDR2 SYDVKM, per germline. This CDR3 has 17 amino acids. CDR3 residues: CANSSAFEDSLLTEAFF. CDR3 sequence (DNA): TGTGCCAACAGTTCCGCCTTTGAGGACAGTCTACTCACTGAAGCTTTCTTT.

The sample holds a few counts of this clonotype. The rearrangement links TRBV7-2 to TRBJ2-1; tentatively, D is TRBD2 (7 bases). This CDR3 has 14 residues. CDR1 and CDR2 (germline): SGHTA, FQGNSA. V lost 7 bases to trimming and J lost 7 bases, with 17 bases between them. The CDR3 nucleotides read TGTGCCAGCACGGCTTGGGGGGGCTATAATGAGCAGTTCTTC. Translation: CASTAWGGYNEQFF.

A remark on this clonotype: A much larger clone differs from this one at a single base, so this may be a read error. The rearrangement uses TRBV7-4 and TRBJ2-3, with a tentative D call TRBD1 (6 bases). The CDR3 runs 15 residues. Germline V gene data show CDR1 as SGHVT and CDR2 as SQSDAQ. CDR3: CVSSPPTGPTDTQYF. The CDR3 DNA sequence: TGTGTCAGCAGCCCCCCGACAGGACCCACAGATACGCAGTATTTT.

The chain recombines TRBV6-8 with TRBJ2-7, with TRBD2 matching 8 bases. The CDR3 runs 15 residues. The V gene end was trimmed by 5 bases and the J gene end by 3 bases; junction bases not matched to a gene: 9. In germline, CDR1 is MNHGY, CDR2 SAAAGT. CDR3 sequence (DNA): TGTGCCAGCAGTACTAGCGGCGGGGCTTACTACGAGCAGTACTTC. Protein: CASSTSGGAYYEQYF.

Note on this clonotype: This may stem from a read error, because a much larger clone lies one nucleotide away. J is TRBJ1-1 and V is TRBV24-1; unclear D gene. Trimming removed 3 bases from V and 3 bases from J, with 10 bases in between. The germline V gene has CDR1 KGHDR and CDR2 SFDVKD. This CDR3 has 14 amino acids. The CDR3 bases are TGTGCCACCAGTGATCTGATTGACTACACTGAAGCTTTCTTT. Protein: CATSDLIDYTEAFF.

The sample holds one count of this clonotype. The chain couples TRBV10-2 to TRBJ1-3, with no clear D. The CDR3 runs 14 residues. Trimming took 0 bases from V and 4 from J, leaving 7 bases between them. Germline V gives CDR1 WSHSY, CDR2 SAAADI. CDR3 nucleotide sequence: TGCGCCAGCAGTGAGTCCCGCCGGGGAAACACCATATATTTT. Translation: CASSESRRGNTIYF.